The next 13 T cell receptor beta chains were all read from a single sample in a study of blood T cells in healthy people across ages. A second PCR, run for about 7 to 11 cycles, used a sample-barcoded 5' primer plus a J-beta primer mix. One entry per CDR3 protein results from TCRdb running MiXCR on the 5' RACE reads. The table records around 1,500,000 distinct CDR3 sequences, around 39% of them present only once. The specimen was blood. All receptors derive from a woman between 18 and 29 years old in good health.

The chain links TRBV5-1 to TRBJ2-2; 8 positions agree with TRBD1. Germline V lookup: CDR1 SGHRS, CDR2 YFSETQ. The CDR3 runs to 17 residues. With 1 base clipped from V and 4 bases from J, the junction kept 9 bases outside the gene matches. The CDR3 region has the DNA TGCGCCAGCAGCTTGAGAGGGCAGGGGGCGCCCACCGGGGAGCTGTTTTTT. Amino acids: CASSLRGQGAPTGELFF.

This clonotype was recorded a few times. The gene calls are TRBV12-3 or TRBV12-4 and TRBJ2-3; 9 nucleotides match TRBD2. This CDR3 has 15 residues. The V segment lost 7 bases and the J segment 0 bases; nucleotides outside the gene matches: 5. CDR3 nucleotide sequence: TGTGCCAGCACTTTGGCGGGGGGGAGCACAGATACGCAGTATTTT. Translating gives CASTLAGGSTDTQYF.

This chain links TRBV28 with TRBJ1-4; 8 bases fit TRBD1. V trimming: 5 bases; J trimming: 8 bases; junction bases outside the gene matches: 10. The CDR3 has 15 residues. Germline loops: CDR1 MDHEN, CDR2 SYDVKM. CDR3 DNA sequence: TGTGCCAGCAGTGGACCGACAGGGGTGGGGGAAAAACTGTTTTTT. Translating gives CASSGPTGVGEKLFF.

The chain has TRBV12-3 or TRBV12-4 and TRBJ2-5; the D is unclear. Trimming removed 1 base from V and 10 bases from J, with 7 bases in between. The CDR3 contains 11 residues. The CDR3 coding sequence is TGTGCCAGCAGTTTAGGACCTGGCCAGTACTTC. It specifies CASSLGPGQYF.

Of note for this clonotype: The junction departs from germline at one end; a sequencing error may be responsible. The rearrangement joins TRBV5-6 to TRBJ1-1; 8 positions match TRBD1. CDR3 size: 16 residues. From germline, CDR1 is SGHDT and CDR2 YYEEEE. CDR3 residues: CASNLRAGGLNTEAFF. The CDR3 DNA reads as TGTGCCAGCAACTTGAGGGCAGGGGGCCTGAACACTGAAGCTTTCTTT.

The sample holds one count of this clonotype. V is TRBV6-1 and J is TRBJ2-3; D not certain. V gave up 6 bases and J gave up 2 bases, with 15 bases separating them. CDR3 length equals 15 residues. In germline, CDR1 is MNHNS, CDR2 SASEGT. The CDR3 here is CASSALAYNTDTQYF. The CDR3 DNA follows: TGTGCCAGCAGCGCGCTTGCCTATAACACAGATACGCAGTATTTT.

In this sample, this clonotype turned up a few times. J is TRBJ2-1 and V is TRBV24-1; no clear D. The CDR3 is made up of 12 amino acids. CDR1 is KGHDR, CDR2 SFDVKD, per germline. Trimming took off 2 bases at V and 8 bases at J, with 6 bases between the two ends. CDR3 coding DNA: TGTGCCACCAGTGATTCCCGGGATGAGCAGTTCTTC. It translates to CATSDSRDEQFF.

V and J are TRBV27 and TRBJ1-5; D gene ambiguous. Germline values: CDR1 MNHEY, CDR2 SMNVEV (reference sequence). V shed 9 bases and J shed 1 base, with 13 bases lying between them. The length of the CDR3 is 14 residues. Written as DNA, the CDR3 is TGTGCCAGGATCCTACGCAGCAGCAATCAGCCCCAGCATTTT. This sequence encodes CARILRSSNQPQHF.

The chain employs TRBV12-3 or TRBV12-4 and TRBJ1-5; TRBD1 might be the D (5 bases). CDR3 size: 16 residues. V shed 1 base and J shed 4 bases, with 14 bases lying between them. CDR3 nucleotide sequence: TGTGCCAGCAGTTTAGAGGGGTATCTGTTTAATCAGCCCCAGCATTTT. Translated, it gives CASSLEGYLFNQPQHF.

This clonotype appeared a few times. The V and J genes are TRBV9 and TRBJ2-3; 10 nucleotides agree with TRBD2. The CDR3 sequence is 18 residues long. CDR1 and CDR2 from the germline V gene are SGDLS and YYNGEE. V lost 4 bases, J lost 0 bases, and 11 bases stayed unmatched. This CDR3 reads CASSSGLAARTSTDTQYF. CDR3 sequence (DNA): TGTGCCAGCAGCTCAGGACTAGCGGCCCGGACCAGCACAGATACGCAGTATTTT.

The chain joins TRBV27 to TRBJ2-1; 9 bases are a match to TRBD1. V dropped 7 bases and J dropped 4; count of bases not matched to a gene: 8. CDR1 and CDR2 from the germline V gene are MNHEY and SMNVEV (reference sequence). The CDR3 is made up of 15 amino acids. The CDR3 nucleotides are TGTGCCAGCACCAAGACAGGGGGGGCGTACAATGAGCAGTTCTTC. This translates into CASTKTGGAYNEQFF.

The chain carries TRBV9 and TRBJ2-3; D might be TRBD2 (7 bases). Germline CDR1 reads SGDLS; CDR2 reads YYNGEE. Trimming stripped 7 bases from V and 5 bases from J, with 11 bases between. The CDR3 totals 12 residues. CDR3 DNA sequence: TGTGCCAGCGGGGGGGCCGGAGATACGCAGTATTTT. Protein product: CASGGAGDTQYF.

The V and J genes are TRBV20-1 and TRBJ2-5; 12 nucleotides agree with TRBD1. This CDR3 contains 14 residues. CDR1 and CDR2 from the germline V gene are DFQATT and SNEGSKA (reference sequence). J lost 11 bases, V lost 6 bases, and 13 bases had no gene match. The CDR3 loop is CSAQGQGASDEQYF. CDR3 in DNA: TGCAGTGCCCAGGGACAGGGGGCCTCCGATGAGCAGTACTTC.